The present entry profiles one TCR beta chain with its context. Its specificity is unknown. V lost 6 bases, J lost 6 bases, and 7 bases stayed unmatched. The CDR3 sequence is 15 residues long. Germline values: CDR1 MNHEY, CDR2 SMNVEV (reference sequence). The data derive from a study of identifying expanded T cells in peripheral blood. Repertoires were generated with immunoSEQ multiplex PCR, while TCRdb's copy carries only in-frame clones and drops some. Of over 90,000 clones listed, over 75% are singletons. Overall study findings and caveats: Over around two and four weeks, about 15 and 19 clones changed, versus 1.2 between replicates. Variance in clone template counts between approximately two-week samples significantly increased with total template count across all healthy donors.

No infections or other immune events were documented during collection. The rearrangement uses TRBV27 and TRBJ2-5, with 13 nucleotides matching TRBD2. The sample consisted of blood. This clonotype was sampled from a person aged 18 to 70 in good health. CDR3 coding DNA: TGTGCCAGCAGCTTTACTAGCGGGGGGGCCAAGACCCAGTACTTC. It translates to CASSFTSGGAKTQYF.